This T cell receptor beta chain was sequenced for a study of human T cells and chemical hapten exposure. In the study overall: Alopecia areata, totalis or universalis was found in mostly female patients.

Time point of the sample: patch test 1, 2 weeks after DPC sensitization. The treatment: therapeutic diphenylcyclopropenone sensitization with weekly scalp DPC. It was unfractionated whole blood from which total RNA was extracted. This clonotype was counted a few times. TCRdb called the RACE reads again in MiXCR, with one record for every CDR3 protein. The data contain under 85,000 distinct CDR3 sequences, 10% of them singletons. The clonotype was recovered from a woman aged 50 to 60 with alopecia areata. Some clones in this sample may be carry-over from other donors' samples. This material consisted of whole blood, taken in connection with sensitization to the hapten diphenylcyclopropenone (DPC).

Here the CDR3 reads CASDGRTDTQYF. The CDR3 DNA is TGTGCCAGCGACGGCCGCACAGATACGCAGTATTTT. The chain combines TRBV7-9 with TRBJ2-3; D is unresolved. Trimming stripped 8 bases from V and 1 base from J, with 7 bases between. CDR3 length equals 12 residues. CDR1 SEHNR and CDR2 FQNEAQ come from the germline V gene (reference sequence).